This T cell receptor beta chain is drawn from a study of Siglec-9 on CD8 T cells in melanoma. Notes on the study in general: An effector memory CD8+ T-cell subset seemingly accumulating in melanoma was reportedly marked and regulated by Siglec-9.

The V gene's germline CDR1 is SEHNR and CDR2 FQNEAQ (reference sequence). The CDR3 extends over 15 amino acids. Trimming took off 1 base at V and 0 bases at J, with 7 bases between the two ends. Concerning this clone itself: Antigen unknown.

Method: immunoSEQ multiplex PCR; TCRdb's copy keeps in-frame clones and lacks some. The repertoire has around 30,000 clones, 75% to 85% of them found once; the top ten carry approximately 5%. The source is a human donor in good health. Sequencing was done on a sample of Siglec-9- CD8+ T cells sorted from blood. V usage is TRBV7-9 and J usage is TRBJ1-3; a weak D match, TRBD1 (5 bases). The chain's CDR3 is CASSLVGGSGNTIYF. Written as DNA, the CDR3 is TGTGCCAGCAGCTTAGTGGGGGGCTCTGGAAACACCATATATTTT.